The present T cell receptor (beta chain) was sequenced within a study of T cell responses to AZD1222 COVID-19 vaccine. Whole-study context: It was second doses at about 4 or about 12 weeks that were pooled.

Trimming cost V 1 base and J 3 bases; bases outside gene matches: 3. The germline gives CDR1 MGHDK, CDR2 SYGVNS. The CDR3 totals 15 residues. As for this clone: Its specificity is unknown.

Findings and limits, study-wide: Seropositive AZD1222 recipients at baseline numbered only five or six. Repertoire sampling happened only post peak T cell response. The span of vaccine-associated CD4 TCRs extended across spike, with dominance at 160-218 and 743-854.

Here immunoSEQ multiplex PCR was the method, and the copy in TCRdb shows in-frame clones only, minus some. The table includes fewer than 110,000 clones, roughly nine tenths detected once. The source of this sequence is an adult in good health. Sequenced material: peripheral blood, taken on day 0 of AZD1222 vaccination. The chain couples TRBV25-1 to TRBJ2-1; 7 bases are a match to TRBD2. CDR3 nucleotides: TGTGCCAGCAGTGAATGGGGGGGACGCTACAATGAGCAGTTCTTC. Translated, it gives CASSEWGGRYNEQFF. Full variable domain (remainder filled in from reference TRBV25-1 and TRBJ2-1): EADIYQTPRYLVIGTGKKITLECSQTMGHDKMYWYQQDPGMELHLIHYSYGVNSTEKGDLSSESTVSRIRTEHFPLTLESARPSHTSQYLCASSEWGGRYNEQFFGPGTRLTVL.